The rows below give T cell receptor beta chains drawn from one sample of a study of T-cell reconstitution after alpha-beta-depleted transplantation in children. TCRdb re-analysed the PCR reads in MiXCR, keeping a single row per CDR3 protein. The table has hundreds of thousands of distinct CDR3 sequences, 10% to 15% seen once; the top ten hold about 2%. Sequenced material: PBMCs, mostly from graft donor cells, taken 360 days after TCRalphabeta/CD19-depleted stem cell transplant. The receptors derive from a male patient aged 5 to 17 who had a stem cell transplant for acute myeloid leukemia, so the T cells may come from the graft donor. Both conserved end residues are part of each CDR3. D genes are given only for firm matches. A row's size may be missing; if present it is once, few, many or a size class.

d_gene | j_gene | abundance | v_gene | CDR3aa | CDR3nt
TRBD2 | TRBJ2-7 | NA | TRBV20-1 | CSAAWTSGNYEQYF | TGCAGTGCCGCGTGGACTAGCGGGAATTACGAGCAGTACTTC
NA | TRBJ1-6 | few | TRBV10-3 | CAISVRSSYNSPLHF | TGTGCCATCAGTGTTCGTAGCTCCTATAATTCACCCCTCCACTTT
TRBD1 | TRBJ1-2 | NA | TRBV4-3 | CASSPTGQGAAAYGYTF | TGCGCCAGCAGCCCAACGGGACAGGGGGCGGCAGCCTATGGCTACACCTTC
NA | TRBJ1-1 | many | TRBV20-1 | CSARVAFF | TGCAGTGCCAGGGTAGCTTTCTTT
TRBD1 | TRBJ2-2 | many | TRBV12-3/TRBV12-4 | CANGARGLGGELFF | TGTGCCAACGGAGCCAGGGGGCTGGGCGGGGAGCTGTTTTTT
TRBD2 | TRBJ2-1 | few | TRBV4-2 | CASSQDRTSGKDGSEQFF | TGTGCCAGCAGCCAAGATAGGACTAGCGGGAAAGATGGTAGTGAGCAGTTCTTC
NA | TRBJ2-5 | few | TRBV28 | CASSQPTVQETQYF | TGTGCCAGCAGCCAACCGACAGTGCAAGAGACCCAGTACTTC
NA | TRBJ1-5 | NA | TRBV29-1 | CSAANSRQVRTNQPQHF | TGCAGCGCCGCAAATTCAAGACAGGTCCGGACGAATCAGCCCCAGCATTTT
NA | TRBJ2-5 | NA | TRBV24-1 | CATSDLSGETQYF | TGTGCCACCAGTGATTTGTCAGGGGAGACCCAGTACTTC
NA | TRBJ2-3 | few | TRBV7-2 | CASSLGGSGPTDTQYF | TGTGCCAGCAGCTTAGGTGGGTCCGGACCCACAGATACGCAGTATTTT
TRBD1 | TRBJ2-5 | NA | TRBV7-3 | CASSPDRGLWETQYF | TGTGCCAGCAGCCCGGACAGGGGGCTCTGGGAGACCCAGTACTTC
TRBD1 | TRBJ1-6 | few | TRBV15 | CASRTGNDNSPLHF | TGTGCCTCAAGGACAGGAAATGATAATTCACCCCTCCACTTT
TRBD2 | TRBJ2-4 | many | TRBV12-3/TRBV12-4 | CASSLWGGAKNIQYF | TGTGCCAGCAGTTTATGGGGGGGAGCCAAAAACATTCAGTACTTC
NA | TRBJ2-2 | few | TRBV29-1 | CSVVYENTGELFF | TGCAGCGTTGTATACGAGAACACCGGGGAGCTGTTTTTT
TRBD2 | TRBJ2-5 | many | TRBV5-1 | CASSTGLAGGQETQYF | TGCGCCAGCAGCACCGGACTAGCGGGAGGCCAAGAGACCCAGTACTTC
NA | TRBJ2-1 | NA | TRBV29-1 | CSVEIGPGAGRFF | TGCAGCGTTGAAATCGGCCCAGGGGCGGGGCGGTTCTTC
TRBD1 | TRBJ2-7 | few | TRBV5-1 | CASSLAPGQVYEQYF | TGCGCCAGCAGCTTGGCCCCGGGACAGGTATACGAGCAGTACTTC
NA | TRBJ2-1 | few | TRBV28 | CASSRPSSYNEQFF | TGTGCCAGCAGCCGGCCGAGCTCCTACAATGAGCAGTTCTTC
TRBD2 | TRBJ2-3 | few | TRBV20-1 | CSARTSGGTDTQYF | TGCAGTGCTAGAACTAGCGGGGGCACAGATACGCAGTATTTT
NA | TRBJ2-7 | many | TRBV29-1 | CSVGVLAVSYEQYF | TGCAGCGTTGGGGTATTAGCGGTATCCTACGAGCAGTACTTC
TRBD2 | TRBJ2-2 | few | TRBV28 | CASSFLIAGGPGLTGELFF | TGTGCCAGCAGTTTTCTTATAGCGGGAGGGCCGGGATTAACCGGGGAGCTGTTTTTT
NA | TRBJ2-6 | NA | TRBV25-1 | CASSRGAGANVLTF | TGTGCCAGCTCCAGAGGGGCTGGGGCCAACGTCCTGACTTTC
NA | TRBJ2-2 | few | TRBV6-5 | CASSYSAGANTGELFF | TGTGCCAGCAGTTACTCGGCAGGGGCGAACACCGGGGAGCTGTTTTTT
NA | TRBJ2-3 | NA | TRBV19 | CASSRRFLGTDTQYF | TGTGCCAGTTCCCGACGGTTCCTCGGCACAGATACGCAGTATTTT
TRBD2 | TRBJ2-1 | many | TRBV10-3 | CAISFNVGLVNEQFF | TGTGCCATCAGTTTCAACGTGGGACTAGTCAATGAGCAGTTCTTC
TRBD1 | TRBJ2-7 | few | TRBV25-1 | CASKETGISYEQYF | TGTGCCAGTAAAGAGACAGGGATATCCTACGAGCAGTACTTC
NA | TRBJ1-1 | few | TRBV2 | CASSEPSAGTLNTEAFF | TGTGCCAGCAGTGAACCCTCGGCAGGGACCCTTAACACTGAAGCTTTCTTT
TRBD2 | TRBJ2-5 | NA | TRBV7-3 | CASSLTGLAGMETQYF | TGTGCCAGCAGCTTAACGGGACTAGCGGGAATGGAGACCCAGTACTTC
NA | TRBJ2-2 | many | TRBV7-8 | CAHRRNGTGELFF | TGTGCCCATAGGAGGAACGGCACCGGGGAGCTGTTTTTT
NA | TRBJ1-5 | NA | TRBV28 | CASSPYVPRSNQPQHF | TGTGCCAGCAGTCCGTATGTCCCGAGAAGCAATCAGCCCCAGCATTTT
TRBD1 | TRBJ2-7 | once | TRBV7-9 | CASSRGGGQGYYEQYF | TGTGCCAGCAGCCGCGGAGGGGGACAGGGTTACTACGAGCAGTACTTC
NA | TRBJ1-1 | NA | TRBV10-3 | CAIRDRGDTEAFF | TGTGCCATCAGAGATAGGGGGGACACTGAAGCTTTCTTT
TRBD2 | TRBJ2-7 | NA | TRBV7-9 | CASSSLLAGVNGEQYF | TGTGCCAGCAGCTCTTTACTAGCGGGAGTTAACGGCGAGCAGTACTTC
NA | TRBJ2-5 | many | TRBV29-1 | CSVEAARGGVGETQYF | TGCAGCGTTGAAGCAGCCCGAGGCGGGGTCGGGGAGACCCAGTACTTC
TRBD1 | TRBJ1-1 | many | TRBV7-9 | CASSLLQGGTEAFF | TGTGCCAGCAGCTTATTACAGGGGGGGACTGAAGCTTTCTTT
NA | TRBJ2-4 | NA | TRBV20-1 | CSARGPGLAKNIQYF | TGCAGTGCTAGAGGCCCGGGACTAGCCAAAAACATTCAGTACTTC
NA | TRBJ2-1 | few | TRBV21-1 | CASSTPGAGPVDEQFF | TGTGCCAGCAGCACGCCCGGGGCAGGCCCTGTGGATGAGCAGTTCTTC
NA | TRBJ2-5 | NA | TRBV7-2 | CASSLEAVGYGGHEYF | TGTGCCAGCAGCTTAGAGGCTGTAGGGTATGGGGGCCACGAGTACTTC
TRBD2 | TRBJ2-2 | NA | TRBV6-5 | CASSYSGLAAMNTGELFF | TGTGCCAGCAGTTACTCAGGGCTAGCGGCAATGAACACCGGGGAGCTGTTTTTT
TRBD2 | TRBJ2-1 | few | TRBV20-1 | CSPRGLAEVSEQFF | TGCAGTCCGCGGGGACTAGCGGAAGTTAGTGAGCAGTTCTTC
NA | TRBJ2-7 | NA | TRBV5-1 | CASSLAVGGLASYEQYF | TGCGCCAGCAGCTTGGCCGTGGGCGGGCTGGCCTCCTACGAGCAGTACTTC
TRBD2 | TRBJ2-1 | many | TRBV4-3 | CASSPGLAGAPYEQFF | TGCGCCAGCAGCCCAGGACTAGCGGGAGCACCATATGAGCAGTTCTTC
TRBD1 | TRBJ1-3 | NA | TRBV29-1 | CSVGGTGDSGNTIYF | TGCAGCGTAGGAGGGACAGGGGACTCTGGAAACACCATATATTTT
NA | TRBJ2-3 | many | TRBV6-5 | CASSYGSATDTQYF | TGTGCCAGCAGTTACGGTAGCGCCACAGATACGCAGTATTTT
NA | TRBJ2-7 | few | TRBV5-1 | CASSLTKPFREQYF | TGCGCCAGCAGCTTAACAAAACCCTTCAGGGAGCAGTACTTC
NA | TRBJ2-2 | many | TRBV20-1 | CSASSPFGELFF | TGCAGTGCTAGTTCCCCTTTCGGGGAGCTGTTTTTT
NA | TRBJ1-3 | NA | TRBV29-1 | CSVVGSYTSGNTIYF | TGCAGCGTTGTGGGGTCCTACACCTCTGGAAACACCATATATTTT
NA | TRBJ2-5 | many | TRBV5-1 | CASSLVAQQETQYF | TGCGCCAGCAGCTTGGTGGCGCAACAAGAGACCCAGTACTTC
NA | TRBJ2-2 | few | TRBV7-9 | CASGPSYGGELFF | TGTGCCAGCGGACCTAGTTATGGCGGGGAGCTGTTTTTT
NA | TRBJ2-1 | few | TRBV28 | CASSPLANARLGEQFF | TGTGCCAGCAGCCCGCTAGCGAATGCCCGCTTGGGGGAGCAGTTCTTC
NA | TRBJ2-7 | few | TRBV2 | CASRQDSSYEQYF | TGTGCCAGCAGACAGGACAGCTCCTACGAGCAGTACTTC
TRBD2 | TRBJ2-1 | many | TRBV20-1 | CSAEGTSGPNNEQFF | TGCAGTGCTGAGGGGACTAGCGGCCCTAACAATGAGCAGTTCTTC
TRBD1 | TRBJ2-1 | many | TRBV7-9 | CASSLATGGHEQFF | TGTGCCAGCAGCTTAGCTACAGGGGGCCATGAGCAGTTCTTC
NA | TRBJ2-2 | NA | TRBV9 | CASSVRALNTGELFF | TGTGCCAGCAGCGTCCGGGCCCTCAACACCGGGGAGCTGTTTTTT
NA | TRBJ1-5 | few | TRBV6-5 | CASSYSVYQPQHF | TGTGCCAGCAGTTACTCGGTGTATCAGCCCCAGCATTTT